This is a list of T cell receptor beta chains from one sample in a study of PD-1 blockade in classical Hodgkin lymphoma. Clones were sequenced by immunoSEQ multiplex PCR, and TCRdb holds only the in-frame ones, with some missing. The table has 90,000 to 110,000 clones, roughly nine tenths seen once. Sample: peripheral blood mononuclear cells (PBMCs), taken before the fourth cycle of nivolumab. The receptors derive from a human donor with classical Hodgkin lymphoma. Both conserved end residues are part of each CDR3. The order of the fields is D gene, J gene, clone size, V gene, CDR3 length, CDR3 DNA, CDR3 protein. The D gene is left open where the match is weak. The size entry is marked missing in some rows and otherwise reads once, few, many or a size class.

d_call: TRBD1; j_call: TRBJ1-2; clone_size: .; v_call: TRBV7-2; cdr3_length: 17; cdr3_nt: TGTGCCAGCAGCTTAGCAAGTCCGGGACAGGGGGCGCTTGGCTACACCTTC; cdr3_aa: CASSLASPGQGALGYTF
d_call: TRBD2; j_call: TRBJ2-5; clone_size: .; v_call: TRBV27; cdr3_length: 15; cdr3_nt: TGTGCCAGCAAGGGCCTAGCGGGAGGCAGGCAGACCCAGTACTTC; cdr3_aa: CASKGLAGGRQTQYF
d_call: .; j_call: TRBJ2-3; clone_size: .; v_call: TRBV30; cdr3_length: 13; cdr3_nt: TGTGCCTGGAGGCGGGGACTCACAGATACGCAGTATTTT; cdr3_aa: CAWRRGLTDTQYF
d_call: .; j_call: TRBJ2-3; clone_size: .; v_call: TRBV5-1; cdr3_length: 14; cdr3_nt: TGCGCCAGCAGCTTGGTCGCGTCTGCAGATACGCAGTATTTT; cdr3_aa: CASSLVASADTQYF
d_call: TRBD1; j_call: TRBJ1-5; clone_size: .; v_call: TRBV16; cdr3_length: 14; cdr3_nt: TGTGCCAGCATCGGGACAGGGCAGGGTCAGCCCCAGCATTTT; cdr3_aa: CASIGTGQGQPQHF
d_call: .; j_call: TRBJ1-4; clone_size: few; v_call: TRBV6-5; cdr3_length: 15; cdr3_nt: TGTGCCAGCAGTTACTCATGGGAGAGCAATGAAAAACTGTTTTTT; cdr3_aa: CASSYSWESNEKLFF
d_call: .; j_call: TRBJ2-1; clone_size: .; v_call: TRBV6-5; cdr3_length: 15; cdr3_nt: TGTGCCAGCAGTTACTCGGGGGGCTCCTACAATGAGCAGTTCTTC; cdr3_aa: CASSYSGGSYNEQFF
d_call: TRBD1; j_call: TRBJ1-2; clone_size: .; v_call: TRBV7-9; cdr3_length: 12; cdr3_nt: TGTGCCAGCAGCCCAGACAGGGGGCATTACACCTTC; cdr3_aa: CASSPDRGHYTF
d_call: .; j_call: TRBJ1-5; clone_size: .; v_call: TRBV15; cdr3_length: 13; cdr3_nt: TGTGCCACCAGCAGAGTCGACAATCAGCCCCAGCATTTT; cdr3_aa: CATSRVDNQPQHF
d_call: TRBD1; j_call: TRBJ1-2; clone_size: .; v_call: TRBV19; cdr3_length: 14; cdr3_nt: TGTGCCAGTTCCCTCGGACAGGCCCTAGGTGGCTACACCTTC; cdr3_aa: CASSLGQALGGYTF
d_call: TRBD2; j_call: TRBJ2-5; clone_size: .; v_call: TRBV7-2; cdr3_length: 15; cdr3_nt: TGTGCCAGCAGCCAACTGGGACTAGCGGGAGAGACCCAGTACTTC; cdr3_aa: CASSQLGLAGETQYF
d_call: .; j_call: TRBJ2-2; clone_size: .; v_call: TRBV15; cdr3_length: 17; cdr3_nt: TGTGCCACCAGCAGAGATTGGCTCTGGGGGGACGCCGGGGAGCTGTTTTTT; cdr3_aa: CATSRDWLWGDAGELFF
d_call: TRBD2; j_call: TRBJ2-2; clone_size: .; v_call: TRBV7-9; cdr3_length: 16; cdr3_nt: TGTGCCAGCAAGGCTAGCGGGACCCCAAACACCGGGGAGCTGTTTTTT; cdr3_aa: CASKASGTPNTGELFF
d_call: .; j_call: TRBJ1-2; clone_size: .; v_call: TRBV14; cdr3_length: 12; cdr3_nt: TGTGCCAGCAGCCAAGATCGGAACTTATACACCTTC; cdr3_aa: CASSQDRNLYTF
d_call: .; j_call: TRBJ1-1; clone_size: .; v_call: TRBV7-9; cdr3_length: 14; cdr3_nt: TGTGCCAGCAGCAAAGGACCGGCGGGCACTGAAGCTTTCTTT; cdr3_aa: CASSKGPAGTEAFF
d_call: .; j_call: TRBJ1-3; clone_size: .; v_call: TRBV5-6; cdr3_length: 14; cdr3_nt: TGTGCCAGCAGCCCGAGGCGCCGGACTGGTCCCATATATTTT; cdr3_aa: CASSPRRRTGPIYF
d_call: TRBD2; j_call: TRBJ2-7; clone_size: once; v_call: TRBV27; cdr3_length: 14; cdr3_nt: TGTGCCAGCAGCTCAATAGCGGGTGGCTCCGAGCAGTACTTC; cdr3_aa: CASSSIAGGSEQYF
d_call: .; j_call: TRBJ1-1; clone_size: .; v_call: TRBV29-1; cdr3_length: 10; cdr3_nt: TGCAGCGTTGGGGGCACTGAAGCTTTCTTT; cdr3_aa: CSVGGTEAFF
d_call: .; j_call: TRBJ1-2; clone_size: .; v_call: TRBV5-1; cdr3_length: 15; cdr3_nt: TGCGCCAGCAGCTTGGACGGGGCTAGAAGAATGGGCTACACCTTC; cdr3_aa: CASSLDGARRMGYTF
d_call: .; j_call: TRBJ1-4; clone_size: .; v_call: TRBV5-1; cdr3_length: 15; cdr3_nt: TGCGCCAGCAGCTTGGCCCCGGGCACTAATGAAAAACTGTTTTTT; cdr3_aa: CASSLAPGTNEKLFF
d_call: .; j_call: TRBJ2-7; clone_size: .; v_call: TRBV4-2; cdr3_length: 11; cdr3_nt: TGTGCCAGCAGTCTGAACCACGAGCAGTACTTC; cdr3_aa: CASSLNHEQYF
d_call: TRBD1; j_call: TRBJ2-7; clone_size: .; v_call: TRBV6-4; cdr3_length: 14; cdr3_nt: TGTGCCAGCAGTGAACAGGGGGGACCCTACGAGCAGTACTTC; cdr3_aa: CASSEQGGPYEQYF
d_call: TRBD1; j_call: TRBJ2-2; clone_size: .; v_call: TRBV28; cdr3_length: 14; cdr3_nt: TGTGCCAGCAGTTTGCAGGGGGACACCGGGGAGCTGTTTTTT; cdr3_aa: CASSLQGDTGELFF
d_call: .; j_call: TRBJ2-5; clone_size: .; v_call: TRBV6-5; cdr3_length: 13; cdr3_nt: TGTGCCAGCAGACTTGACAGACAAGAGACCCAGTACTTC; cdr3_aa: CASRLDRQETQYF
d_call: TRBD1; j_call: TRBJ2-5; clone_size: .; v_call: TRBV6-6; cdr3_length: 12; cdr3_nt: TGTGCCAGCAACGACAGGGGAGAGACCCAGTACTTC; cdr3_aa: CASNDRGETQYF
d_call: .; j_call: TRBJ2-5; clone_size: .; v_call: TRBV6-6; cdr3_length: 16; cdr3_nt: TGTGCCAGCAGTCGACGGGGACACCTTGGGGGAGAGACCCAGTACTTC; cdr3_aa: CASSRRGHLGGETQYF
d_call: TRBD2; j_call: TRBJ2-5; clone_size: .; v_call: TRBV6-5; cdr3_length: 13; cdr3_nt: TGTGCCAGCACCCCTAGCGGCGAAGAGACCCAGTACTTC; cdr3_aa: CASTPSGEETQYF
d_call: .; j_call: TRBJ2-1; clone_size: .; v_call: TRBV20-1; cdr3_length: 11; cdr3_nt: TGCAGTGTCCTTTTGTACAATGAGCAGTTCTTC; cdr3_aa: CSVLLYNEQFF
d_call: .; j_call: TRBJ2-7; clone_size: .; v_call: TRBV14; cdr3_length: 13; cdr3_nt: TGTGCCAGCAGCCTAGTTAACTCCTACGAGCAGTACTTC; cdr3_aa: CASSLVNSYEQYF
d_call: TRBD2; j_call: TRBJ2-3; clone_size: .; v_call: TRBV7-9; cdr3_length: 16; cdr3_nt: TGTGCCAGCAGCCCCCCTAGCGGGAGTAGGACAGATACGCAGTATTTT; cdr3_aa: CASSPPSGSRTDTQYF
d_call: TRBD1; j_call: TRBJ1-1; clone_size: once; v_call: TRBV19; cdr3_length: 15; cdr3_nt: TGTGCCAGTAAATCAGGAGGGGGCTGGGACACTGAAGCTTTCTTT; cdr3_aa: CASKSGGGWDTEAFF
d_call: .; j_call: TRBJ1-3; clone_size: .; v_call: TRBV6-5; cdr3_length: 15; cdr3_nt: TGTGCCAGCAGGGGGGGGAGGAACTCTGGAAACACCATATATTTT; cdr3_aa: CASRGGRNSGNTIYF
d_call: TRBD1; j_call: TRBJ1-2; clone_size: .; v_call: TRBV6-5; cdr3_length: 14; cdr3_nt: TGTGCCAGCAGTTACTCGGGACAGCACTATGGCTACACCTTC; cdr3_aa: CASSYSGQHYGYTF
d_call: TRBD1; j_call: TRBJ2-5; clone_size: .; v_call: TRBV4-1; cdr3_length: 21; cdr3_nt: TGCGCCAGCAGCCACCGACTTGTTGGGACAGGGCTCAGGGGGGCACAAGAGACCCAGTACTTC; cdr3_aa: CASSHRLVGTGLRGAQETQYF
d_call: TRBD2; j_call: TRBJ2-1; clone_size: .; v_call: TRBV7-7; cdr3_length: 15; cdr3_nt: TGTGCCAGCAGCCGGACTAGCGGGGGGTACAATGAGCAGTTCTTC; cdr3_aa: CASSRTSGGYNEQFF
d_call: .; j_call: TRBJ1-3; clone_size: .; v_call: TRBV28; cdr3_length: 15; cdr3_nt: TGTGCCAGCAGTTTAGGAGGGGGAGGTGGAAACACCATATATTTT; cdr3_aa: CASSLGGGGGNTIYF
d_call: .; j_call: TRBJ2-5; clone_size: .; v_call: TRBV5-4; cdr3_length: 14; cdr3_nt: TGTGCCAGCAGCCCAGAGACAGGCCCCGAGACCCAGTACTTC; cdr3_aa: CASSPETGPETQYF
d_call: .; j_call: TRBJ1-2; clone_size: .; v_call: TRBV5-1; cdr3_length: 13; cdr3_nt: TGCGCCAGCAGCTTCGACATTAACTATGGCTACACCTTC; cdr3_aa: CASSFDINYGYTF
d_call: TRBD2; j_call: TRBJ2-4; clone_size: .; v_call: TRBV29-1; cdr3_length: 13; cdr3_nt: TGCAGCGTTGAGGAGGGAGGGGAGAACATTCAGTACTTC; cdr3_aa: CSVEEGGENIQYF
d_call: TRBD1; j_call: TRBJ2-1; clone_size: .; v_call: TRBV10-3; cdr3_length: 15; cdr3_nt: TGTGCCATCAGTGGGGGGACAGGGGGTGACAATGAGCAGTTCTTC; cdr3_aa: CAISGGTGGDNEQFF
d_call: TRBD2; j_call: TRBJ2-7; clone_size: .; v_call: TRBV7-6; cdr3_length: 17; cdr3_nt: TGTGCCAGCAGCTTACGGGCGGGAGGGGACTTCTCCTACGAGCAGTACTTC; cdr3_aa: CASSLRAGGDFSYEQYF
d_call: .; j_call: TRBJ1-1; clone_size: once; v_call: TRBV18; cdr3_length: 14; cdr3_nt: TGTGCCAGCTCACCCGGAGGCATGAACACTGAAGCTTTCTTT; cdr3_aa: CASSPGGMNTEAFF
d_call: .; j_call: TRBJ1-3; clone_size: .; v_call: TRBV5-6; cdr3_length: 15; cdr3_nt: TGTGCCAGCAGCTTCGACAGGTCCTCTGGAAACACCATATATTTT; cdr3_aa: CASSFDRSSGNTIYF
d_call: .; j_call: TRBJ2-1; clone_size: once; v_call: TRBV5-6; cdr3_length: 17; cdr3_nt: TGTGCCAGCAGCGTCATAGATGGGGAAATTCCCATGAATGAGCAGTTCTTC; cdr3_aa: CASSVIDGEIPMNEQFF
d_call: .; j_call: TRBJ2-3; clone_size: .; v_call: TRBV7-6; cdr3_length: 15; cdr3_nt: TGTGCCAGCAGCCCCCGGGGAACCCTCGGAGATACGCAGTATTTT; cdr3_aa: CASSPRGTLGDTQYF
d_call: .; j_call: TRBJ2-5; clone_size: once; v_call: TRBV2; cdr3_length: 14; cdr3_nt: TGTGCCAGCAGTCGAACCTCCTGGAAAGAGACCCAGTACTTC; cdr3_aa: CASSRTSWKETQYF
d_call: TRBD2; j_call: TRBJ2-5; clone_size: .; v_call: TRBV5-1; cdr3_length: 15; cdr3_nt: TGCGCCAGCAGCACAGACCCGGGACTAGCGGAACTCCGGTACTTC; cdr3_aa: CASSTDPGLAELRYF
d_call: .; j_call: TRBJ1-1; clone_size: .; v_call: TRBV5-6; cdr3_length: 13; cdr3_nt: TGTGCCAGCAGCTTGTGGGGCTTCACTGAAGCTTTCTTT; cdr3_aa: CASSLWGFTEAFF
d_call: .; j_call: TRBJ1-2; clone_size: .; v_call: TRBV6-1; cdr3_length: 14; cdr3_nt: TGTGCCAGCAGTGACAACAGGCGAAACTATGGCTACACCTTC; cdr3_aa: CASSDNRRNYGYTF
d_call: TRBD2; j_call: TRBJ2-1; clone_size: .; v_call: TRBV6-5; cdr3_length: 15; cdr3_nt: TGTGCCAGCAGGGACAGCGGGAGGGCGGACAATGAGCAGTTCTTC; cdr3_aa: CASRDSGRADNEQFF
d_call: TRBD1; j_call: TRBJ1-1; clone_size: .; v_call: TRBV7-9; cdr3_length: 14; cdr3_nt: TGTGCCAGCAGCAAACAGGGGGGGAACACTGAAGCTTTCTTT; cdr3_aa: CASSKQGGNTEAFF
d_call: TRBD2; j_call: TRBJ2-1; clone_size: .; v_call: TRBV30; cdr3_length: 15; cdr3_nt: TGTGCCTGGGGCGGACTAGCGGGTAAATACAATGAGCAGTTCTTC; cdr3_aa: CAWGGLAGKYNEQFF
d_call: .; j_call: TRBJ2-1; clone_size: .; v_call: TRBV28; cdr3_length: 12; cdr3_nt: TGTGCCAGCAGCGAACCGCACAATGAGCAGTTCTTC; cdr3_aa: CASSEPHNEQFF